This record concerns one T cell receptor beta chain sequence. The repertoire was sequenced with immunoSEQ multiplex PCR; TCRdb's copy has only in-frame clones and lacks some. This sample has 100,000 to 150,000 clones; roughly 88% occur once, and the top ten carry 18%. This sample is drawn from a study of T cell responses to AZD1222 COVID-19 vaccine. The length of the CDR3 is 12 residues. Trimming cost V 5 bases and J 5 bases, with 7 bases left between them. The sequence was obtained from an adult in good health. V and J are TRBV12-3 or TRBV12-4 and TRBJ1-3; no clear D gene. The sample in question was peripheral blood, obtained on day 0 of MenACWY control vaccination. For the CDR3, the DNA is TGTGCCAGCAGTCCCTGGAGAAACACCATATATTTT. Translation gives CASSPWRNTIYF.